The rows below give T cell receptor beta chains drawn from one sample of a study of blood T cell repertoires in COVID-19. Assay used: immunoSEQ multiplex PCR; TCRdb lists only in-frame clones, some missing. The sample carries fewer than 250,000 clones, under 90% recorded once. Input material: peripheral blood. All receptors derive from a middle-aged man with acute or convalescent COVID-19. Each CDR3 is given with its conserved first and last residue. The D gene is left open where the match is weak. A row's size may be missing; if present it is once, few, many or a size class.

j_call d_call clone_size v_call cdr3_nt cdr3_aa
TRBJ1-4 NA NA TRBV5-4 TGTGCCAGCAGCCTCGGACAGAACAATGAAAAACTGTTTTTT CASSLGQNNEKLFF
TRBJ1-2 NA NA TRBV6-5 TGTGCCAGCAGTACTTCTGGGGGCAGCTTATTAGGCTACACCTTC CASSTSGGSLLGYTF
TRBJ1-5 NA few TRBV2 TGTGCCAGCAGGGAAAATCAGGGTAATCAGCCCCAGCATTTT CASRENQGNQPQHF
TRBJ2-2 NA NA TRBV6-5 TGTGCCACCATTCCCGGGACACTGGGTGCCGGGGAGCTGTTTTTT CATIPGTLGAGELFF
TRBJ2-3 NA NA TRBV11-1 TGTGCCAGCAGCTTACTCGCGGGGGCTACCACAGATACGCAGTATTTT CASSLLAGATTDTQYF
TRBJ1-5 NA few TRBV5-1 TGCGCCAGCAGCTCAGGACAAAAGGATCAGCCCCAGCATTTT CASSSGQKDQPQHF
TRBJ2-6 NA NA TRBV19 TGTGCCAGTAGTATTCCAGGTTCTGGGGCCAACGTCCTGACTTTC CASSIPGSGANVLTF
TRBJ1-4 NA NA TRBV27 TGTGCCAGCAGCTCCGCGGGGCACCTAAAGTGGAAACTGTTTTTT CASSSAGHLKWKLFF
TRBJ1-2 NA NA TRBV5-5 TGTGCCAGCAGCTTTAGGGAGAACGTCTATGGCTACACCTTC CASSFRENVYGYTF
TRBJ2-3 NA few TRBV18 TGTGCCAGCTTAGGGACTCTCCTCGGCGGAGATACGCAGTATTTT CASLGTLLGGDTQYF
TRBJ1-5 NA NA TRBV2 TGTGCCAGCAGAGCCGAAGTTCAGCCCCAGCATTTT CASRAEVQPQHF
TRBJ2-5 NA NA TRBV15 TGTGCCACCAGCAGAGATCGGGGCAGGGGATCGTACCAAGAGACCCAGTACTTC CATSRDRGRGSYQETQYF
TRBJ1-3 NA once TRBV12-3/TRBV12-4 TGTGCCAGCAGTCTAAAGGGGGTTAACACCATATATTTT CASSLKGVNTIYF
TRBJ1-2 NA NA TRBV7-2 TGTGCCAGCAGACAGGGTGTACAGGACTATGGCTACACCTTC CASRQGVQDYGYTF
TRBJ2-7 TRBD1 NA TRBV7-9 TGTGCCAGCAGCCCGGGGACAGGGGTCTACGAGCAGTACTTC CASSPGTGVYEQYF
TRBJ2-5 TRBD1 NA TRBV5-6 TGTGCCAGCAGCTTTACTGAACCAGACAGGGGGGAGACCCAGTACTTC CASSFTEPDRGETQYF
TRBJ2-2 NA NA TRBV3-1/TRBV3-2 TGTGCCAGCAGCCAAGCTCGGACAAGCACCGGGGAGCTGTTTTTT CASSQARTSTGELFF
TRBJ1-5 TRBD1 NA TRBV2 TGTGCCAGCAGGGGGGGGACAGGATATCAGCCCCAGCATTTT CASRGGTGYQPQHF
TRBJ1-1 NA NA TRBV5-1 TGCGCCAGCAGCCCCATGATGAGGCCAAACACTGAAGCTTTCTTT CASSPMMRPNTEAFF
TRBJ2-7 TRBD2 NA TRBV3-1/TRBV3-2 TGTGCCAGCAGCCCGAGACTAGCGGGGGCGGCCGAGCAGTACTTC CASSPRLAGAAEQYF
TRBJ2-3 TRBD2 NA TRBV30 TGTGCCTGGAGTGTACCCAGACTAGCGGAAAACACAGATACGCAGTATTTT CAWSVPRLAENTDTQYF
TRBJ2-7 TRBD1 NA TRBV18 TGTGCCAGCTCACTTGGGACAGCTTACTACGAGCAGTACTTC CASSLGTAYYEQYF
TRBJ1-5 NA NA TRBV6-5 TGTGCCAGCAGTTACAGCGGGGCTCAGCCCCAGCATTTT CASSYSGAQPQHF
TRBJ2-7 NA few TRBV2 TGTGCCAGCAGTGCACAGGTCTACGAGCAGTACTTC CASSAQVYEQYF
TRBJ1-1 TRBD1 NA TRBV19 TGTGCCAGCCAGAGGACAGGGGGCACTGCGGAAGCTTTCTTT CASQRTGGTAEAFF
TRBJ1-1 NA NA TRBV27 TGTGCCAGCAGTTTGCTTAAGGGCGGGACTGAAGCTTTCTTT CASSLLKGGTEAFF
TRBJ1-5 NA NA TRBV7-9 TGTGCCAGCAGCTCGTCTGGGGCGGCAGGGCGGCAGCCCCAGCATTTT CASSSSGAAGRQPQHF
TRBJ2-1 TRBD1 NA TRBV6-5 TGTGCCAGCAGCCTAGACAGGGGAAGTTACAATGAGCAGTTCTTC CASSLDRGSYNEQFF
TRBJ1-2 NA NA TRBV4-1 TGCGCCAGCAGCCAAGATCCCAGGGCAGCTAACTATGGCTACACCTTC CASSQDPRAANYGYTF
TRBJ1-1 NA NA TRBV5-4 TGTGCCAGCAGCCGGGTGGAGACTAACACTGAAGCTTTCTTT CASSRVETNTEAFF
TRBJ1-5 TRBD1 NA TRBV6-1 TGTGCCAGCAGTGAAGCCCCGGACAGGGGCGACAATCAGCCCCAGCATTTT CASSEAPDRGDNQPQHF